The clone carrying this T cell receptor (beta chain) was seen more than once but under ten times. Antigen unknown. The junction had 1 base not matched to a gene; V was cut back by 2 bases and J by 4 bases. The CDR3 covers 14 residues. Germline V gives CDR1 SGHVS, CDR2 FQNEAQ. The PCR was carried out with 60 Vbeta primers and 13 Jbeta primers. Using immunoSEQ multiplex PCR, the repertoire was profiled, and TCRdb retains in-frame clones only, with some absent. The sample comprises 140,000 to 150,000 clones, under 70% of which are singletons, and 5.5% to 7.5% rests with the top ten. This record belongs to a study of cytomegalovirus exposure and HLA in healthy donors. Study results and caveats: Immune exposure information available was restricted to CMV serostatus. A prior analysis recorded that most TCR beta V segments were productive about 90% or about 30% of the time. Presence/absence analyses assumed roughly uniform sequencing depth across donors, which may not hold. HLA alleles showed associations with some 17,000 TCR beta sequences in a later analysis, at a 0.05 false discovery rate.

This receptor was identified in a woman aged 55-69 years in good health and CMV-seronegative. The sequenced sample consisted of PBMCs. The chain is built from TRBV7-8 and TRBJ1-5, with 8 bases matching TRBD1. DNA for the CDR3: TGTGCCAGCAGCTTACAGGGGGCGAATCAGCCCCAGCATTTT. Its protein is CASSLQGANQPQHF. Supplemented by reference TRBV7-8 and TRBJ1-5, the full variable domain reads GAGVSQSPRYKVAKRGQDVALRCDPISGHVSLFWYQQALGQGPEFLTYFQNEAQLDKSGLPSDRFFAERPEGSVSTLKIQRTQQEDSAVYLCASSLQGANQPQHFGDGTRLSIL.